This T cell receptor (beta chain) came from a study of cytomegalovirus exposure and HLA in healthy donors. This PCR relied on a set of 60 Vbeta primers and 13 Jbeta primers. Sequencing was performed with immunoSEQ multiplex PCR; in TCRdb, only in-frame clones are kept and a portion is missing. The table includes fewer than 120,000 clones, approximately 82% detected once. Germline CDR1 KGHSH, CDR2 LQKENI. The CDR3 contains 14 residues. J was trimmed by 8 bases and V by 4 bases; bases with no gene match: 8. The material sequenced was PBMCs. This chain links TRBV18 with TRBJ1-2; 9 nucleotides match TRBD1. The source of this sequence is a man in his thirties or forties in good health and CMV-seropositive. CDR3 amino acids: CASSLPGTGRGYTF. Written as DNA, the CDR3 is TGTGCCAGCTCACTCCCCGGGACAGGGAGAGGCTACACCTTC.